These T cell receptor beta chains were read from a single sample in a study of blood T cells in healthy people across ages. Each CDR3 protein is one row after TCRdb ran MiXCR on the 5' RACE reads. Of 1.5 million or so distinct CDR3 sequences in the sample, 40% to 50% were seen once. The specimen was blood. These receptors all come from a woman aged 18-29 years in good health. Both conserved end residues are part of each CDR3. D genes are given only for firm matches. The size field is filled for only some rows; it gives once, few, many or a size class.

clone size,J gene,D gene,V gene,CDR3 DNA,CDR3 protein
few,TRBJ2-1,TRBD2,TRBV5-1,TGCGCCAGTAGACTAGCGGGAGAGGTCTACAATGAGCAGTTCTTC,CASRLAGEVYNEQFF
few,TRBJ2-7,TRBD2,TRBV7-9,TGTGCCACCACTCTTAGCGGGAGGGCCGAGTACGAGCAGTACTTC,CATTLSGRAEYEQYF
.,TRBJ2-4,TRBD2,TRBV28,TGTGCCAGCAAGGCGGGGGGTGTGCAGTACTTC,CASKAGGVQYF
few,TRBJ1-1,.,TRBV5-1,TGCGCCAGCAGCTTGCACAGGGCGAACACTGAAGCTTTCTTT,CASSLHRANTEAFF
.,TRBJ1-1,.,TRBV2,TGTGCCAGCAGTGCAGGACCCATGAACACTGAAGCTTTCTTT,CASSAGPMNTEAFF
.,TRBJ2-3,.,TRBV27,TGTGCCAGCAATCCCCCGGGATGGCCAGATACGCAGTATTTT,CASNPPGWPDTQYF
.,TRBJ2-5,TRBD1,TRBV2,TGTGCCAGCAGTCCTAGGGGGACAGGCCGTCAAGAGACCCAGTACTTC,CASSPRGTGRQETQYF
few,TRBJ2-5,.,TRBV20-1,TGCAGTGCTAGAGATTTAGGACTAAACAATGAGCAGTACTTC,CSARDLGLNNEQYF
.,TRBJ2-5,TRBD2,TRBV7-9,TGTGCCAGCAGCACGCGCGAGAGCGGGACTAGTGGCGCAGAGACCCAGTACTTC,CASSTRESGTSGAETQYF
.,TRBJ2-2,TRBD2,TRBV3-1,TGTGCCAGCCGACTAGCGGGGGCCCCCGGGGAGCTGTTTTTT,CASRLAGAPGELFF
few,TRBJ2-1,TRBD2,TRBV10-3,TGTGCCATCAGTGAGTCGGCGGGGGAGTACAATGAGCAGTTCTTC,CAISESAGEYNEQFF
many,TRBJ2-1,TRBD2,TRBV6-5,TGTGCCAGCAGTTACTCGATTACTAGCGGGAGCCCCAATGAGCAGTTCTTC,CASSYSITSGSPNEQFF
.,TRBJ2-7,TRBD1,TRBV29-1,TGCAGCGTTGAAAGGGGGCCAGGGACCTACGAGCAGTACTTC,CSVERGPGTYEQYF
.,TRBJ2-1,TRBD2,TRBV2,TGTGCCAGCACCGGCGGGCGGGAGGCTTACAATGAGCAGTTCTTC,CASTGGREAYNEQFF
.,TRBJ2-7,TRBD2,TRBV3-1,TGTGCCAGCAGCGGACTAGCGGGGGGGATCTACGAGCAGTACTTC,CASSGLAGGIYEQYF
.,TRBJ2-7,.,TRBV5-6,TGTGCCAGCTCCCCACGGGCGTATACCGCCCACGAGCAGTACTTC,CASSPRAYTAHEQYF
.,TRBJ1-2,.,TRBV4-2,TGTGCCAGCAGCCAAGGCCAGGACGTCGCTAACTATGGCTACACCTTC,CASSQGQDVANYGYTF
.,TRBJ2-2,TRBD2,TRBV28,TGTGCCAGCAGTGCGGGGGGAAACACCGGGGAGCTGTTTTTT,CASSAGGNTGELFF
.,TRBJ2-5,.,TRBV6-5,TGTGCCAGCAGTTACTCGCGGACTCAATTGGCCCAGTACTTC,CASSYSRTQLAQYF
.,TRBJ2-1,.,TRBV4-1,TGCGCCAGCAGCCAAGATGACGCGGGGAGCTCCTACAATGAGCAGTTCTTC,CASSQDDAGSSYNEQFF
few,TRBJ2-7,TRBD2,TRBV20-1,TGCAGTGCTAGCTCTAGCGGATACGAGCAGTACTTC,CSASSSGYEQYF
.,TRBJ2-7,TRBD2,TRBV29-1,TGCAGCGTTGAAGCGGAGGGACTAGTTGGCGAGCAGTACTTC,CSVEAEGLVGEQYF
.,TRBJ2-7,.,TRBV5-8,TGTGCCAGCAGCTTGGGGGACCCCGACGAGCAGTACTTC,CASSLGDPDEQYF
.,TRBJ2-2,.,TRBV6-6,TGTGCCAGCAGTTACTCGATGGGAGAGCTGTTTTTT,CASSYSMGELFF
few,TRBJ1-2,TRBD1,TRBV6-5,TGTGCCAGCAGCCCTCGGACAGGGGGCTATGGCTACACCTTC,CASSPRTGGYGYTF
.,TRBJ2-1,.,TRBV5-6,TGTGCCAGCAGCTGGAGGGTCGGGGGCTACGAGCAGTTCTTC,CASSWRVGGYEQFF
.,TRBJ1-2,.,TRBV5-6,TGTGCCAGCAGGATACAGGGATCCTATGGCTACACCTTC,CASRIQGSYGYTF
.,TRBJ2-3,TRBD2,TRBV3-1,TGTGCCAGCAGCCAAGAGAAGGGCGGACTAGCGGCGAGAAAGAGCTCAGATACGCAGTATTTT,CASSQEKGGLAARKSSDTQYF
.,TRBJ2-2,.,TRBV5-1,TGCGCCAGCAGCACCGACCGCCCGACAAACACCGGGGAGCTGTTTTTT,CASSTDRPTNTGELFF
.,TRBJ2-5,TRBD2,TRBV15,TGTGCCACCAGCAGAGATGGGACTAGCGGGAGTGGGTACTTC,CATSRDGTSGSGYF
few,TRBJ1-1,.,TRBV28,TGTGCCAGCCGTCCCTTGAACACTGAAGCTTTCTTT,CASRPLNTEAFF
.,TRBJ2-5,.,TRBV27,TGTGCCAGCAGTTTAGACGGACTAAATGAGCAGTACTTC,CASSLDGLNEQYF
few,TRBJ1-1,.,TRBV6-1,TGTGCCAGCAGTAACTCCGGGGAAGCTTTCTTT,CASSNSGEAFF
.,TRBJ1-2,TRBD1,TRBV11-2,TGTGCCAGCAGCTTCTACCCCGGACAGGGTAATGGCTACACCTTC,CASSFYPGQGNGYTF
.,TRBJ1-1,.,TRBV5-1,TGCGCCAGCAGCTTGGAGAGACAAGGCTGGACTGAAGCTTTCTTT,CASSLERQGWTEAFF
once,TRBJ2-2,TRBD1,TRBV5-1,TGCGCCAGCAGCTTGCAGGCAGGGGGCAGGACCGGGGAGCTGTTTTTT,CASSLQAGGRTGELFF
.,TRBJ2-7,TRBD1,TRBV6-2/TRBV6-3,TGTGCCAGCAGTCGACGGACAGGGGTGGGTTACGAGCAGTACTTC,CASSRRTGVGYEQYF
.,TRBJ1-1,.,TRBV5-1,TGCGCCAGCATTGGGGCGGGGGGCACTGAAGCTTTCTTT,CASIGAGGTEAFF
.,TRBJ1-3,.,TRBV10-3,TGTGCCATCAGTGAGGTGGGGCCCTCGTGGGGAAACACCATATATTTT,CAISEVGPSWGNTIYF
.,TRBJ2-7,.,TRBV5-1,TGCGCCAGCAGCTTGGGTGACGACGAGCAGTACTTC,CASSLGDDEQYF
.,TRBJ1-1,TRBD1,TRBV7-2,TGTGCCAGCACCAGGGGGCCGGACACTGAAGCTTTCTTT,CASTRGPDTEAFF
.,TRBJ2-7,TRBD1,TRBV11-2,TGTGCCAGCAGACGGGACAGGGAGGTTATCTACGAGCAGTACTTC,CASRRDREVIYEQYF
.,TRBJ2-2,TRBD2,TRBV20-1,TGCAGTGCTCGAGATAGCGGGAGGGGAAGCGGGGAGCTGTTTTTT,CSARDSGRGSGELFF
.,TRBJ2-3,.,TRBV20-1,TGCAGTGCTAGTCTCGAAATTCGTGCGGATACGCAGTATTTT,CSASLEIRADTQYF
.,TRBJ2-1,.,TRBV29-1,TGCAGCGCCCATCGGTCCTATGTTAATGAGCAGTTCTTC,CSAHRSYVNEQFF
.,TRBJ2-2,TRBD1,TRBV20-1,TGCAGCACCCTTGGGACAGGGGCCACCGGGGAGCTGTTTTTT,CSTLGTGATGELFF
.,TRBJ2-3,.,TRBV5-1,TGCGCCAGCAGCTTGCGGCTCTTAAGGCTCGAAGGCACAGATACGCAGTATTTT,CASSLRLLRLEGTDTQYF
.,TRBJ2-1,.,TRBV5-1,TGCGCCAGCAGCTCCGGACAGAATGAGCAGTTCTTC,CASSSGQNEQFF
.,TRBJ2-2,.,TRBV28,TGTGCCAGCACCCCTCGAGGGCTTCACCGCGGAACCGGGGAGCTGTTTTTT,CASTPRGLHRGTGELFF
few,TRBJ1-2,.,TRBV20-1,TGCAGTGCTTTTCGGACGGACCCTTTAACGGGTGGCTACACCTTC,CSAFRTDPLTGGYTF
.,TRBJ1-5,TRBD1,TRBV29-1,TGCAGCGTTGATGGAGGGACAGGGCAGCCCCAGCATTTT,CSVDGGTGQPQHF
.,TRBJ2-5,TRBD1,TRBV9,TGTGCCAGCAGCGCCGGGACAGGGACAGAGACCCAGTACTTC,CASSAGTGTETQYF